These 4 T cell receptor beta chains share one sample of origin, sequenced in a study of PD-1 and CTLA-4 blockade in melanoma. The table came from immunoSEQ multiplex PCR; TCRdb's copy has only in-frame clones and leaves some out. The data contain roughly 30,000 clones, around 90% of them singletons. The sample here was CD8+ T cells from peripheral blood, taken from a patient given anti-PD-1 treatment. All receptors come from a human donor with melanoma.

The chain joins TRBV6-5 to TRBJ2-4, with D possibly matching TRBD2 (5 bases). The CDR3 loop spans 13 amino acids. Trimming removed 2 bases from V and 8 bases from J, with 10 bases in between. CDR1 is MNHEY and CDR2 is SVGAGI in the germline V gene. CDR3 sequence reads: CASSYGDGDIQYF. The CDR3 coding sequence is TGTGCCAGCAGTTACGGCGACGGGGACATTCAGTACTTC.

The rearrangement joins TRBV6-6 to TRBJ2-7, with 7 nucleotides matching TRBD2. Germline V gives CDR1 MNHNY, CDR2 SVGAGI (reference sequence). This CDR3 region has 15 residues. The trim removed 0 bases at V and 2 bases at J, leaving 4 bases unmatched. The CDR3 region has the DNA TGTGCCAGCAGTTACTCGGAGCGGGATCCCTACGAGCAGTACTTC. This encodes CASSYSERDPYEQYF.

V is TRBV6-5 and J is TRBJ2-2; the D is unclear. Per the germline V gene, CDR1 is MNHEY and CDR2 is SVGAGI. This CDR3 has 12 amino acids. V was shortened by 0 bases and J by 6 bases, with 2 bases between the two germline ends. The CDR3 reads CASSYSPGELFF. In nucleotides, the CDR3 is TGTGCCAGCAGTTACTCGCCCGGGGAGCTGTTTTTT.

This chain connects TRBV5-4 to TRBJ2-7, with TRBD1 identical over 7 bases. Germline V gene sequence: CDR1 SGHNT, CDR2 YYREEE (reference sequence). The CDR3 loop spans 13 amino acids. V lost 3 bases and J lost 7; bases outside the gene matches: 7. CDR3 sequence reads: CASSSGTAEEQYF. The CDR3 DNA is TGTGCCAGCAGCTCCGGGACAGCAGAGGAGCAGTACTTC.